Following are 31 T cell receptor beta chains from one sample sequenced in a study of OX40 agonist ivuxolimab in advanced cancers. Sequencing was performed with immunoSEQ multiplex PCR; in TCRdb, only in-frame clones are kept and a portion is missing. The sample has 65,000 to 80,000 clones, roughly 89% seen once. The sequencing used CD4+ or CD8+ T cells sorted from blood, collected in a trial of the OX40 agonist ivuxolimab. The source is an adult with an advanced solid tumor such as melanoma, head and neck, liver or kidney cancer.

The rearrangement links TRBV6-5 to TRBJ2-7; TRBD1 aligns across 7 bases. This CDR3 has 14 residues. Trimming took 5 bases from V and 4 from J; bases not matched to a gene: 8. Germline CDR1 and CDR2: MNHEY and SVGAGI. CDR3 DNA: TGTGCCAGCAGTCGAGACAGGGAATTATACGAGCAGTACTTC. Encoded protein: CASSRDRELYEQYF.

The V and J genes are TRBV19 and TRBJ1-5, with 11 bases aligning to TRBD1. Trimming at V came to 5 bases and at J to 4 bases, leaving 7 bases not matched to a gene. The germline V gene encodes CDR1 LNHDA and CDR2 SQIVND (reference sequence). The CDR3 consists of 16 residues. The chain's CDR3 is CASSPTDRGQNQPQHF. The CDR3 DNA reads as TGTGCCAGTAGTCCTACGGACAGGGGGCAGAATCAGCCCCAGCATTTT.

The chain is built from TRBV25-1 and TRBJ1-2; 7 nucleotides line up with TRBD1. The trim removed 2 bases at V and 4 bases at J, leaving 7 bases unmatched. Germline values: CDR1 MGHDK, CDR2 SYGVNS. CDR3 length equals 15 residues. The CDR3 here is CASSEDRAYFYGYTF. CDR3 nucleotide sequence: TGTGCCAGCAGTGAAGACAGGGCCTATTTCTATGGCTACACCTTC.

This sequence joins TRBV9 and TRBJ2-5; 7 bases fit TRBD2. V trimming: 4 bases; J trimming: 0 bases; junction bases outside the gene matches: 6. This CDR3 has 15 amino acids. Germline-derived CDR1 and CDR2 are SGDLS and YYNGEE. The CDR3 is CASSYTSEYQETQYF. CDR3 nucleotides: TGTGCCAGCAGCTACACTAGCGAATACCAAGAGACCCAGTACTTC.

CDR3: CASREGQGYTGELFF. Written as DNA, the CDR3 is TGTGCCAGCAGGGAGGGACAGGGGTACACCGGGGAGCTGTTTTTT. This chain joins TRBV2 and TRBJ2-2; 10 bases are a match to TRBD1. Germline CDR1 is SNHLY and CDR2 is FYNNEI. V lost 6 bases and J lost 3; bases outside the gene matches: 4. The CDR3 contains 15 residues.

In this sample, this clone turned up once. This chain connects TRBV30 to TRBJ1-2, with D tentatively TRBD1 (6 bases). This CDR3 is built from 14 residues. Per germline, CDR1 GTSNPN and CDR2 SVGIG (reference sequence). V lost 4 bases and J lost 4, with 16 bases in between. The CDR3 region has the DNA TGTGCCTGGACCGCAGGGGATCTGATCTATGGCTACACCTTC. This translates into CAWTAGDLIYGYTF.

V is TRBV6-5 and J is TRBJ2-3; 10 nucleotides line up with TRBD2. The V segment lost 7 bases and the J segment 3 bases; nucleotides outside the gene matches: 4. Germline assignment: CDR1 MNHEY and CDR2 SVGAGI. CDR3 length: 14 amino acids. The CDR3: CASNLAGVTDTQYF. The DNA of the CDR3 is TGTGCCAGCAATCTAGCGGGAGTTACAGATACGCAGTATTTT.

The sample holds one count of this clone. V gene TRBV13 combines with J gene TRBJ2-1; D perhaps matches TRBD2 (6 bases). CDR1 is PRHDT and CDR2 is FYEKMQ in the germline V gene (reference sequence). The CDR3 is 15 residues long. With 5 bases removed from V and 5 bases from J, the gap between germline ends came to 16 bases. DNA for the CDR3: TGTGCCAGCAGCACCGCGGGACGCCCCGACAATGAGCAGTTCTTC. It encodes CASSTAGRPDNEQFF.

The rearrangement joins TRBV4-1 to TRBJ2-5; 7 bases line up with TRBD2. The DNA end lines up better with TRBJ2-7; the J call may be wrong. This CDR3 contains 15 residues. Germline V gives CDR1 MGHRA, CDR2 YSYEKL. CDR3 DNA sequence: TGCGCCAGCAGCCAAGACCGGGCTAGCGGCTACGAGCAGTACTTC. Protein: CASSQDRASGYEQYF.

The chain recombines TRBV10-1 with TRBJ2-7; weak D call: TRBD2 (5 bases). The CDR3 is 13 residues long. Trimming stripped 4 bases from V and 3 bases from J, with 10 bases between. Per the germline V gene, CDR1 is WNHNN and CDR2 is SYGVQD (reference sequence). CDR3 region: CASSAGRDYEQYF. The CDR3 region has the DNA TGCGCCAGCAGTGCCGGACGGGACTACGAGCAGTACTTC.

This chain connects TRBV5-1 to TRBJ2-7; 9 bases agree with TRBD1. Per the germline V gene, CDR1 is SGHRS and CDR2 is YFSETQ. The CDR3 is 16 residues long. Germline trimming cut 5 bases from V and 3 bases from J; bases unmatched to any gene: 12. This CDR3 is CASSYYPGQGGYEQYF. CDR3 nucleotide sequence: TGCGCCAGCAGTTATTATCCGGGACAGGGAGGCTACGAGCAGTACTTC. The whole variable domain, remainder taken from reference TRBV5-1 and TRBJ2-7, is KAGVTQTPRYLIKTRGQQVTLSCSPISGHRSVSWYQQTPGQGLQFLFEYFSETQRNKGNFPGRFSGRQFSNSRSEMNVSTLELGDSALYLCASSYYPGQGGYEQYFGPGTRLTVT.

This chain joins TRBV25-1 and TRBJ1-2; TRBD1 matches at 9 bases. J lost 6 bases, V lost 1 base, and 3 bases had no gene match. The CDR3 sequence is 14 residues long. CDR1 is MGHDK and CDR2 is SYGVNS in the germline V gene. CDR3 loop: CASSESGTGHGYTF. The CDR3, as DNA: TGTGCCAGCAGTGAATCAGGGACAGGGCATGGCTACACCTTC.

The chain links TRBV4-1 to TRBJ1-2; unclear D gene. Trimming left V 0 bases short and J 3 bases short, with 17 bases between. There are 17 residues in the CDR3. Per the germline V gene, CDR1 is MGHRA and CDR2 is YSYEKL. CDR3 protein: CASSQEQADGWDYGYTF. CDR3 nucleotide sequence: TGCGCCAGCAGCCAAGAACAAGCGGACGGGTGGGACTATGGCTACACCTTC.

The CDR3 nucleotides are TGTGCCAGCAGTTACTCGTTGGGGGATGAAAAACTGTTTTTT. It translates to CASSYSLGDEKLFF. This sequence joins TRBV6-5 and TRBJ1-4, with D perhaps matching TRBD1 (5 bases). This CDR3 comprises 14 residues. In germline, CDR1 is MNHEY, CDR2 SVGAGI. V shed 0 bases and J shed 6 bases, with 8 bases lying between them.

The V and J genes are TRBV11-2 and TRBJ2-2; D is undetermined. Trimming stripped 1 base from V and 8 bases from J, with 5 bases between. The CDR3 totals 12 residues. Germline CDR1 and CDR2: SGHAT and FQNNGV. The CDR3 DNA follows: TGTGCCAGCAGCTTAGTCACAGGGGAGCTGTTTTTT. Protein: CASSLVTGELFF.

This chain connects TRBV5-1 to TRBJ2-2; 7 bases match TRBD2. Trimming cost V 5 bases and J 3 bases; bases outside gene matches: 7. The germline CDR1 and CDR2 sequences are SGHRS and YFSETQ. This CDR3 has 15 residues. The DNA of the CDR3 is TGCGCCAGCAGATCGAGCGGGACGGACACCGGGGAGCTGTTTTTT. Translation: CASRSSGTDTGELFF.

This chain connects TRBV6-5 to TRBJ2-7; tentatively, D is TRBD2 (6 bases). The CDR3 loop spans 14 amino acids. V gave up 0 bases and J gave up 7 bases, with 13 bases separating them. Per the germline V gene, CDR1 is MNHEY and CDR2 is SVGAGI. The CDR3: CASSYSGLTGEQYF. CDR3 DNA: TGTGCCAGCAGTTACTCGGGACTCACGGGGGAGCAGTACTTC.

The CDR3 sequence: CASSLTARGQGSNQPQHF. The CDR3 DNA reads TGTGCCAGCAGCTTAACCGCCCGAGGGCAGGGTTCCAATCAGCCCCAGCATTTT. The rearrangement uses TRBV7-3 and TRBJ1-5; a weak D match, TRBD1 (5 bases). Trimming stripped 0 bases from V and 3 bases from J, with 18 bases between. Looked up from germline, CDR1 is SGHTA and CDR2 is FQGTGA. The CDR3 runs 18 residues. Complete variable domain (other parts from reference TRBV7-3 and TRBJ1-5): GAGVSQTPSNKVTEKGKYVELRCDPISGHTALYWYRQSLGQGPEFLIYFQGTGAADDSGLPNDRFFAVRPEGSVSTLKIQRTERGDSAVYLCASSLTARGQGSNQPQHFGDGTRLSIL.

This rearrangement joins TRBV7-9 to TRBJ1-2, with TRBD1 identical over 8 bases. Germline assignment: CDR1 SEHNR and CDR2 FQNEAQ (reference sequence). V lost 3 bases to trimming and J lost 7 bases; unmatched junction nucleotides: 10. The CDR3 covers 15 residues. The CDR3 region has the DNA TGTGCCAGCAGCTTCATCCCGACAGGGGTTGCTGGCTACACCTTC. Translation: CASSFIPTGVAGYTF.

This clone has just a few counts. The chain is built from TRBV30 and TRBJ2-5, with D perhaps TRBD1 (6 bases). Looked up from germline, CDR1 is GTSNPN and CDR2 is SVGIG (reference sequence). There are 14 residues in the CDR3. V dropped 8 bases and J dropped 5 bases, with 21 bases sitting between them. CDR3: CATYHRAGVETQYF. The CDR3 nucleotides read TGTGCCACTTACCACAGGGCAGGGGTGGAGACCCAGTACTTC.

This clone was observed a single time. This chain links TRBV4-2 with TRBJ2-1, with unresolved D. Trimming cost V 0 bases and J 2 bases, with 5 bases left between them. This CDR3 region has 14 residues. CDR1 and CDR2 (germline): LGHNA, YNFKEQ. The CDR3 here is CASSQDTTYNEQFF. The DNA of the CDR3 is TGTGCCAGCAGCCAAGATACTACCTACAATGAGCAGTTCTTC.

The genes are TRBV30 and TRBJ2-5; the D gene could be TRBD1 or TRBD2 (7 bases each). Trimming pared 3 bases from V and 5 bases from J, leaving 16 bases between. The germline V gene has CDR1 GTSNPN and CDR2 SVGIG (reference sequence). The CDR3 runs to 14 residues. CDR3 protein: CAWSSGGVRETQYF. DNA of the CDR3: TGTGCCTGGAGCTCAGGGGGGGTACGGGAGACCCAGTACTTC. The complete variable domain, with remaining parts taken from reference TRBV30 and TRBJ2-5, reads SQTIHQWPATLVQPVGSPLSLECTVEGTSNPNLYWYRQAAGRGLQLLFYSVGIGQISSEVPQNLSASRPQDRQFILSSKKLLLSDSGFYLCAWSSGGVRETQYFGPGTRLLVL.

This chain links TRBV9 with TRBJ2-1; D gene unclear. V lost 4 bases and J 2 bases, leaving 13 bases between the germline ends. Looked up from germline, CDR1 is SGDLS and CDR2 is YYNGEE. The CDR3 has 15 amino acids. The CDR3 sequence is CASSTWPGPYNEQFF. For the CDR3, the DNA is TGTGCCAGCAGCACCTGGCCGGGCCCCTACAATGAGCAGTTCTTC.

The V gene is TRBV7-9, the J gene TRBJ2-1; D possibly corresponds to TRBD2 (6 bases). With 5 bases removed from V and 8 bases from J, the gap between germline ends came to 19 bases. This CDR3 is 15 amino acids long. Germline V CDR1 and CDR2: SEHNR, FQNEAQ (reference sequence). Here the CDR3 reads CASSLVGGTGDEQFF. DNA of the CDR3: TGTGCCAGCAGCCTCGTGGGCGGGACGGGCGATGAGCAGTTCTTC.

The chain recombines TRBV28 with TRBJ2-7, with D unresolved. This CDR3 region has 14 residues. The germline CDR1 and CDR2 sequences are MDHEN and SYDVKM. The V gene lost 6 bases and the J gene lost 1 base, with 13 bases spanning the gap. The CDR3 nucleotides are TGTGCCAGCAGCTCTAGGATGGCGTCCTACGAGCAGTACTTC. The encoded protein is CASSSRMASYEQYF.

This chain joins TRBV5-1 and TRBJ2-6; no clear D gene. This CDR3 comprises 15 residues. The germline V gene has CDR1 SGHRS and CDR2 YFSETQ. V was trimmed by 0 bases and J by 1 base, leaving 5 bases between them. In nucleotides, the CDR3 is TGCGCCAGCAGCTTGGGGACGTCTGGGGCCAACGTCCTGACTTTC. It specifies CASSLGTSGANVLTF.

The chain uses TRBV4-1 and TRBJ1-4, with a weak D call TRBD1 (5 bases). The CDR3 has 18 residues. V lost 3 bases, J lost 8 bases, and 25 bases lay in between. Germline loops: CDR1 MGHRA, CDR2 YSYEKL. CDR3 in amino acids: CASSHKENFGGNGEKLFF. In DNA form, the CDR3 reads TGCGCCAGCAGCCATAAAGAGAATTTCGGGGGGAATGGGGAAAAACTGTTTTTT.

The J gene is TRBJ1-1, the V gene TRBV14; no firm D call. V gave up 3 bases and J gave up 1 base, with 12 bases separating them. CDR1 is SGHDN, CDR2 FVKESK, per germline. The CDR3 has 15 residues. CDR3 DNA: TGTGCCAGCAGCCAGACACAGACCGGGAACACTGAAGCTTTCTTT. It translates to CASSQTQTGNTEAFF.

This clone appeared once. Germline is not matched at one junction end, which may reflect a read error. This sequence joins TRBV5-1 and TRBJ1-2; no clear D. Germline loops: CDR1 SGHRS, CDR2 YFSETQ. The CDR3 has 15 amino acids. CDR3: CASSFGLTTNYGCTF. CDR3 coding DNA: TGCGCCAGCAGCTTTGGCTTAACCACTAACTATGGCTGCACCTTC.

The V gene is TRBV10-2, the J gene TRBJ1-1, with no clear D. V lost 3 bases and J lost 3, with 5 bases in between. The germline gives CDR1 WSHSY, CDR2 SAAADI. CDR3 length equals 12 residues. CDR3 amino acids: CASSDRDTEAFF. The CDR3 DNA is TGCGCCAGCAGTGATAGAGACACTGAAGCTTTCTTT.

This CDR3 is CASSLRWLAGGQETQYF. In DNA, the CDR3 is TGTGCCAGCAGCTTAAGGTGGCTAGCGGGAGGGCAAGAGACCCAGTACTTC. The rearrangement uses TRBV13 and TRBJ2-5; 12 nucleotides match TRBD2. Trimming took 2 bases from V and 2 from J; bases not matched to a gene: 6. This CDR3 region has 17 residues. The germline V gene has CDR1 PRHDT and CDR2 FYEKMQ (reference sequence). Full variable domain (rest looked up from reference TRBV13 and TRBJ2-5): AAGVIQSPRHLIKEKRETATLKCYPIPRHDTVYWYQQGPGQDPQFLISFYEKMQSDKGSIPDRFSAQQFSDYHSELNMSSLELGDSALYFCASSLRWLAGGQETQYFGPGTRLLVL.